This is a list of T cell receptor beta chains from one sample in a study of neoadjuvant anti-PD-1 for oral cavity cancer. Here immunoSEQ multiplex PCR was the method, and the copy in TCRdb shows in-frame clones only, minus some. In the table there are approximately 68,000 clones, 86% of which are singletons. The input for sequencing was PBMCs, taken after nivolumab (anti-PD-1) treatment. These receptors were taken from a person aged 40 to 85 with oral cavity squamous cell carcinoma. Each CDR3 is given with its conserved first and last residue. The D gene is left open where the match is weak. Size is stated for part of the rows, as once, few or many counts, or as a class when the clone is expanded.

CDR3 DNA	CDR3 protein	J gene	V gene	clone size	D gene	CDR3 length
TGTGCCAGCAGCCCAGATACCCAAGAGACCCAGTACTTC	CASSPDTQETQYF	TRBJ2-5	TRBV6-5	.	.	13
TGTGCCAGCAGCTTTCCGGGACTAGCGGGGTCGAGCTCCTACAATGAGCAGTTCTTC	CASSFPGLAGSSSYNEQFF	TRBJ2-1	TRBV7-8	once	TRBD2	19
TGTGCCAGCAGCACTCGGACTAGCGTGGGCACCGGGGAGCTGTTTTTT	CASSTRTSVGTGELFF	TRBJ2-2	TRBV9	.	TRBD2	16
TGTGCCAGTAGTATCCTGGGGGCAGGAACTGAAGCTTTCTTT	CASSILGAGTEAFF	TRBJ1-1	TRBV19	.	.	14
TGTGCCAGCAGTTCTAGCGGGAGTAGGTACGAGCAGTACTTC	CASSSSGSRYEQYF	TRBJ2-7	TRBV6-1	.	TRBD2	14
TGTGCCAGCTTCAAAGGAGGGGGCCCCGGGAGGACTGAAGCTTTCTTT	CASFKGGGPGRTEAFF	TRBJ1-1	TRBV5-5	.	TRBD1	16
TGTGCCAGCAGTTCATCCGGGGAGCTGTTTTTT	CASSSSGELFF	TRBJ2-2	TRBV6-6	.	.	11
TGCGCCAGCAGCTGGCAGGGACAGGGTGACGAAAAACTGTTTTTT	CASSWQGQGDEKLFF	TRBJ1-4	TRBV5-1	once	TRBD1	15
TGCGCCAGCAGCCAAGCAGCGGGGGGACAAGAGACCCAGTACTTC	CASSQAAGGQETQYF	TRBJ2-5	TRBV4-1	once	TRBD2	15
TGTGCCAGCTCACCATGGTCCGGATACAATTCACCCCTCCACTTT	CASSPWSGYNSPLHF	TRBJ1-6	TRBV18	.	.	15
TGCGCCAGCAGCCAAACCACAGGGGTTAACTATGGCTACACCTTC	CASSQTTGVNYGYTF	TRBJ1-2	TRBV4-1	.	TRBD1	15
TGTGCCAGCAGTCCAACCGGGGCCTCAGTTGGGAGCAATCAGCCCCAGCATTTT	CASSPTGASVGSNQPQHF	TRBJ1-5	TRBV27	.	.	18
TGTGCCAGCAGCTTAGTTTCAGGGGCCTACAATGAGCAGTTCTTC	CASSLVSGAYNEQFF	TRBJ2-1	TRBV7-9	.	.	15
TGTGCCAGCAGCTCCTTACTTCACAGGGGGCGAAGCGGTACGCAGTATTTT	CASSSLLHRGRSGTQYF	TRBJ2-3	TRBV11-2	.	TRBD1	17
TGTGCTAGTGGTGGGGCAAGTCCCTACACCTTC	CASGGASPYTF	TRBJ1-2	TRBV12-5	.	.	11
TGTGCCAGCAGCCTTAGCGGGAGGACCCAAGAGACCCAGTACTTC	CASSLSGRTQETQYF	TRBJ2-5	TRBV6-6	.	TRBD2	15
TGTGCCAGCAGTTATTTGACAGGGCAATGGGATGAGCAGTTCTTC	CASSYLTGQWDEQFF	TRBJ2-1	TRBV6-6	once	TRBD1	15
TGCGCCAGCAGCCCTCAACGGACTAGCGGGACCTCGGACGAGCAGTACTTC	CASSPQRTSGTSDEQYF	TRBJ2-7	TRBV4-1	.	TRBD2	17
TGTGCCAGCAGTTTTCAGGCAGCGGTGGAGGAGGGATCTGGAAACACCATATATTTT	CASSFQAAVEEGSGNTIYF	TRBJ1-3	TRBV27	.	.	19
TGTGCCAGCAGCTCGGGACAAACAGATACGCAGTATTTT	CASSSGQTDTQYF	TRBJ2-3	TRBV5-4	.	.	13
TGTGCCAGCAGTCCAAGACCCCTAGGGGGCCAGCCCCAGCATTTT	CASSPRPLGGQPQHF	TRBJ1-5	TRBV27	.	TRBD1	15
TGTGCCAGCAGCTTCCCCCCGGGGGATTACAATGAGCAGTTCTTC	CASSFPPGDYNEQFF	TRBJ2-1	TRBV7-9	.	.	15
TGTGCCAGTAGTATAGGGGGCACCGGGGAGCTGTTTTTT	CASSIGGTGELFF	TRBJ2-2	TRBV19	.	.	13
TGTGCCAGCAGCCAGGACAGGGAGCGCAATCAGCCCCAGCATTTT	CASSQDRERNQPQHF	TRBJ1-5	TRBV2	.	TRBD1	15
TGTGCCAGCACGACGGGACTAGCCCCCTATACGCAGTATTTT	CASTTGLAPYTQYF	TRBJ2-3	TRBV27	.	TRBD2	14